The rows below give T cell receptor beta chains drawn from one sample of a study of T-cell memory formation after mild COVID-19. TCRdb re-derived calls from the 5' RACE reads in MiXCR, one entry per CDR3 protein. The profile shows some 320,000 distinct CDR3 sequences, roughly an eighth of them singletons. The sequenced sample consisted of PBMCs or a T cell subset sorted from them (not recorded which). The source is a man between 18 and 29 years old who had mild COVID-19 (a few samples of this study predate the infection). Cell type and time point are not known. Both conserved end residues are part of each CDR3. A D gene is named only where the DNA matches it firmly. Part of the rows lack a size; the others show once, few, many or a class for expanded clones.

d_call j_call clone_size v_call cdr3_aa cdr3_nt
- TRBJ1-5 few TRBV7-2 CASSRQSGDGEPQHF TGTGCCAGCAGCCGTCAATCGGGGGACGGAGAGCCCCAGCATTTT
- TRBJ2-3 - TRBV5-1 CASSLTGLAAQYF TGCGCCAGCAGCTTGACAGGGCTGGCGGCGCAGTATTTT
- TRBJ2-2 few TRBV20-1 CSAPRRNTGELFF TGCAGTGCCCCGCGGAGGAACACCGGGGAGCTGTTTTTT
TRBD2 TRBJ2-5 - TRBV4-2 CASSPRSGTQETQYF TGTGCCAGCAGCCCCCGAAGCGGGACTCAAGAGACCCAGTACTTC
- TRBJ2-7 many TRBV4-2 CASSQDPGSSYEQYF TGTGCCAGCAGCCAAGATCCCGGGAGCTCCTACGAGCAGTACTTC
- TRBJ1-3 - TRBV9 CASSDRDLGNTIYF TGTGCCAGCAGCGACCGGGACCTGGGAAACACCATATATTTT
- TRBJ2-5 - TRBV6-5 CASSYSSTEETQYF TGTGCCAGCAGTTACTCCTCGACAGAAGAGACCCAGTACTTC
- TRBJ2-6 few TRBV6-2/TRBV6-3 CASSYGPPGANVLTF TGTGCCAGCAGTTACGGGCCGCCTGGGGCCAACGTCCTGACTTTC
- TRBJ2-2 - TRBV5-1 CASSLTGTRRAGELFF TGCGCCAGCAGCTTGACCGGGACAAGGAGGGCCGGGGAGCTGTTTTTT
TRBD1 TRBJ1-1 - TRBV5-1 CASSRQGENTEAFF TGCGCCAGCAGCCGACAGGGGGAAAACACTGAAGCTTTCTTT
- TRBJ1-2 - TRBV5-1 CASSSESYGYTF TGCGCCAGCAGCTCTGAATCCTATGGCTACACCTTC
- TRBJ1-2 - TRBV6-5 CASSYSFNNYGYTF TGTGCCAGCAGTTACTCATTTAACAACTATGGCTACACCTTC
- TRBJ1-1 few TRBV5-6 CASSLAVGRQNTEAFF TGTGCCAGCAGCTTGGCCGTCGGGCGGCAGAACACTGAAGCTTTCTTT
- TRBJ1-1 few TRBV4-2 CASSRKELMNTEAFF TGTGCCAGCAGCCGAAAAGAGTTGATGAACACTGAAGCTTTCTTT
- TRBJ2-2 few TRBV7-2 CASSFPATGLALANTGELFF TGTGCCAGCAGCTTTCCAGCGACTGGATTAGCCCTCGCGAACACCGGGGAGCTGTTTTTT